These 32 T cell receptor beta chains originate from one sample sequenced in a study of blood T cells in healthy people across ages. Using a J-beta primer mix together with a sample-barcoded 5' primer, a second PCR was run for roughly 6 to 11 cycles. In TCRdb, the 5' RACE reads were re-called with MiXCR into one record per CDR3 protein. The sample shows about 620,000 distinct CDR3 sequences, more than 20% of them seen only once. The sample comprised blood. The source of these receptors is a man between 65 and 85 years old in good health.

This chain uses TRBV20-1 with TRBJ2-1; 8 bases are shared with TRBD2. The CDR3 is 16 amino acids. V shed 1 base and J 2 bases; nucleotides not matched to a gene: 7. CDR1 and CDR2 from the germline V gene are DFQATT and SNEGSKA (reference sequence). CDR3 nucleotides: TGCAGTGCTAGAGTGAGTCTAGCGGGCGCCTACAATGAGCAGTTCTTC. Its protein product is CSARVSLAGAYNEQFF.

This clonotype has a handful of counts. The gene calls are TRBV5-8 and TRBJ2-3; no clear D. The germline V gene has CDR1 SGHTS and CDR2 YDEGEE. There are 12 residues in the CDR3. V gave up 1 base and J gave up 4 bases, with 4 bases separating them. The CDR3 nucleotides are TGTGCCAGCAGCTTGACTTCAGATACGCAGTATTTT. It encodes CASSLTSDTQYF.

The V and J genes are TRBV12-3 or TRBV12-4 and TRBJ1-1; a weak D match, TRBD1 (5 bases). This CDR3 comprises 13 residues. Trimming removed 4 bases from V and 5 bases from J, with 11 bases in between. The CDR3 protein is CASSWGRTTEAFF. CDR3 bases: TGTGCCAGCAGTTGGGGCAGGACAACTGAAGCTTTCTTT.

In its sample, this clonotype was seen a few times. An end of the junction does not agree with germline; a read error may underlie this. The V call is TRBV15, the J call TRBJ2-5; D gene ambiguous. The CDR3 totals 13 residues. Looked up from germline, CDR1 is LNHNV and CDR2 is YYDKDF (reference sequence). CDR3 residues: CATGLGKEETQYF. Written as DNA, the CDR3 is TGTGCCACCGGTTTGGGGAAAGAAGAAACCCAGTACTTC.

The rearrangement links TRBV5-5 to TRBJ2-1, with no clear D. CDR1 is SGHKS, CDR2 YYEKEE, per germline (reference sequence). The germline V and J ends were trimmed by 0 bases and 6 bases, with 16 bases remaining between them. The CDR3 sequence is 16 residues long. CDR3 DNA sequence: TGTGCCAGCAGCTTGGAGTGGACCCTGGGGATCAATGAGCAGTTCTTC. It encodes CASSLEWTLGINEQFF.

In this sample, this clonotype turned up many times. The chain joins TRBV5-1 to TRBJ2-5; 13 positions agree with TRBD2. From germline, CDR1 is SGHRS and CDR2 YFSETQ. This CDR3 has 16 residues. With 5 bases clipped from V and 4 bases from J, the junction kept 8 bases outside the gene matches. The DNA of the CDR3 is TGCGCCAGCAGGTCGGGGGGACTAGCGGGAAGAGAGACCCAGTACTTC. It codes for CASRSGGLAGRETQYF.

The rearrangement uses TRBV7-9 and TRBJ1-1, with 7 bases aligning to TRBD1. The CDR3 runs to 14 residues. Trimming at V came to 4 bases and at J to 5 bases, leaving 7 bases not matched to a gene. The germline V gene has CDR1 SEHNR and CDR2 FQNEAQ (reference sequence). CDR3 residues: CASSSMTGTTEAFF. The CDR3 DNA follows: TGTGCCAGCAGCTCGATGACAGGGACGACTGAAGCTTTCTTT.

This clonotype showed up just a few times. The CDR3 sequence is CASSARLVQFF. The CDR3 DNA sequence: TGTGCCAGCAGTGCTAGGTTGGTGCAGTTCTTC. The chain employs TRBV12-3 or TRBV12-4 and TRBJ2-1; no clear D. The CDR3 loop spans 11 amino acids. V gave up 5 bases and J gave up 12 bases, with 11 bases separating them.

This chain links TRBV5-6 with TRBJ2-1; D ambiguous. CDR1 and CDR2 (germline): SGHDT, YYEEEE. This CDR3 has 14 amino acids. The V gene lost 6 bases and the J gene lost 0 bases, with 10 bases spanning the gap. The CDR3 DNA follows: TGTGCCAGCAATTTCCCAGGCTCCTACAATGAGCAGTTCTTC. Its protein product is CASNFPGSYNEQFF.

CDR3 residues: CASSRSRGAHSGANVLTF. The DNA of the CDR3 is TGTGCCAGCAGCAGGTCGAGGGGAGCCCACTCTGGGGCCAACGTCCTGACTTTC. The chain has TRBV7-9 and TRBJ2-6, with D perhaps assigned TRBD1 or TRBD2 (5 bases each). The CDR3 extends over 18 amino acids. The V and J ends lost 5 bases and 0 bases respectively, with 17 bases between them. Germline V gene lookup returns CDR1 SEHNR and CDR2 FQNEAQ (reference sequence).

This clonotype has only one observation. This rearrangement joins TRBV20-1 to TRBJ2-3; possible D gene TRBD2, 6 bases. The germline V gene has CDR1 DFQATT and CDR2 SNEGSKA (reference sequence). The V end was cut by 6 bases, the J end by 0 bases, with 13 bases between. This CDR3 is 14 amino acids long. The CDR3: CSAPVADSTDTQYF. CDR3 nucleotides: TGCAGTGCCCCAGTAGCGGATAGCACAGATACGCAGTATTTT.

The table lists this clonotype with a few counts. This chain connects TRBV5-6 to TRBJ2-1; TRBD1 matches 10 bases. With V trimmed by 3 bases and J by 6 bases, 6 bases remained unmatched. Germline-derived CDR1 and CDR2 are SGHDT and YYEEEE. This CDR3 spans 15 amino acids. CDR3 sequence reads: CASSSSDRGVNEQFF. DNA for the CDR3: TGTGCCAGCAGCTCCTCGGACAGGGGGGTCAATGAGCAGTTCTTC.

V is TRBV6-2 or TRBV6-3 and J is TRBJ1-4; possibly TRBD1 for D (6 bases). CDR1 and CDR2 from the germline V gene are MNHEY and SVGEGT. Trimming took off 2 bases at V and 5 bases at J, with 24 bases between the two ends. The CDR3 has 19 amino acids. The CDR3 sequence: CASSYPDRVAGTRNEKLFF. The CDR3 DNA sequence: TGTGCCAGCAGTTACCCGGACCGGGTAGCCGGGACAAGGAATGAAAAACTGTTTTTT.

As concerns this clonotype: This could be a read error, since a much larger clone is one nucleotide away. Without the conserved terminal phenylalanine or tryptophan, this CDR3 likely stems from a read error. The V call is TRBV6-1, the J call TRBJ1-2; D is unresolved. V was cut by 7 bases and J by 0 bases, with 15 bases left in between. Germline loops: CDR1 MNHNS, CDR2 SASEGT. This CDR3 spans 15 amino acids. The CDR3 here is CASTTSVGTNYGYTL. CDR3 in DNA: TGTGCCAGCACAACCTCGGTGGGGACTAACTATGGCTACACCCTC.

This clonotype has only a few counts. The chain recombines TRBV27 with TRBJ2-7; TRBD1 matches 9 bases. The CDR3 runs 16 residues. Germline assignment: CDR1 MNHEY and CDR2 SMNVEV (reference sequence). Trimming removed 3 bases from V and 6 bases from J; junction bases left unmatched: 12. The CDR3 here is CASSLALRTGGTEQYF. Written as DNA, the CDR3 is TGTGCCAGCAGTTTGGCGCTTAGAACAGGGGGCACCGAGCAGTACTTC.

J is TRBJ1-3 and V is TRBV11-2; D call uncertain. Germline V gene data show CDR1 as SGHAT and CDR2 as FQNNGV. With 5 bases removed from V and 3 bases from J, the gap between germline ends came to 8 bases. This CDR3 is 13 amino acids long. The DNA for the CDR3 is TGTGCCAGCAGCCACGACATTGGAAACACCATATATTTT. The encoded protein is CASSHDIGNTIYF.

This clonotype was observed a handful of times. This chain links TRBV9 with TRBJ2-2; perhaps TRBD2 as D (5 bases). V dropped 0 bases and J dropped 0 bases, with 9 bases sitting between them. The germline gives CDR1 SGDLS, CDR2 YYNGEE. The CDR3 is 16 residues long. CDR3 region: CASSVDPGANTGELFF. The CDR3 bases are TGTGCCAGCAGCGTAGATCCCGGGGCGAACACCGGGGAGCTGTTTTTT.

V gene TRBV7-9 combines with J gene TRBJ2-5, with 14 positions matching TRBD2. The end of the DNA fits TRBJ2-1 better, so the J call may be wrong. This CDR3 comprises 15 residues. Germline assignment: CDR1 SEHNR and CDR2 FQNEAQ (reference sequence). The CDR3 spells CASRTGTSGSNEQFF. The CDR3 DNA sequence: TGTGCCAGCAGGACTGGGACTAGCGGGAGTAATGAGCAGTTCTTC.

The rearrangement uses TRBV14 and TRBJ2-1, with D unresolved. V was trimmed by 0 bases and J by 5 bases, leaving 8 bases between them. Germline V gives CDR1 SGHDN, CDR2 FVKESK. The CDR3 runs to 14 residues. CDR3 region: CASSQDNVNNEQFF. The CDR3 DNA sequence: TGTGCCAGCAGCCAAGATAACGTTAACAATGAGCAGTTCTTC.

The chain links TRBV7-9 to TRBJ2-7, with 13 bases fitting TRBD2. Germline CDR1 reads SEHNR; CDR2 reads FQNEAQ (reference sequence). The CDR3 covers 15 residues. Trimming removed 0 bases from V and 7 bases from J; junction bases left unmatched: 3. The CDR3 sequence is CASSLAGTSGKEQYF. The CDR3 nucleotides are TGTGCCAGCAGCTTAGCAGGGACTAGCGGGAAAGAGCAGTACTTC.

The chain combines TRBV14 with TRBJ2-3; TRBD1 is a possible D gene (6 bases). Looked up from germline, CDR1 is SGHDN and CDR2 is FVKESK. This CDR3 region has 14 residues. V was cut by 1 base and J by 3 bases, with 8 bases left in between. In nucleotides, the CDR3 is TGTGCCAGCAGCCAAGCAGGACAGACAGATACGCAGTATTTT. Amino acid sequence: CASSQAGQTDTQYF.

The genes are TRBV12-5 and TRBJ2-4; possibly TRBD2 for D (6 bases). Germline CDR1 LGHNT, CDR2 FRNRAP. The CDR3 runs to 15 residues. Trimming left V 0 bases short and J 5 bases short, with 11 bases between. The CDR3 sequence: CASGLVSGGENIQYF. The CDR3 bases are TGTGCTAGTGGTTTGGTATCGGGCGGGGAAAACATTCAGTACTTC.

This clonotype showed up just once. The V call is TRBV30, the J call TRBJ1-2, with D unresolved. Trimming cost V 3 bases and J 4 bases, with 15 bases left between them. The CDR3 totals 14 residues. Germline values: CDR1 GTSNPN, CDR2 SVGIG (reference sequence). Here the CDR3 DNA reads TGTGCCTGGAGGAAGGAGAGGGCCAGCTATGGCTACACCTTC. Protein sequence: CAWRKERASYGYTF.

This clonotype was observed once. The V and J genes are TRBV20-1 and TRBJ2-7; no clear D. CDR1 is DFQATT, CDR2 SNEGSKA, per germline (reference sequence). Trimming took off 0 bases at V and 5 bases at J, with 8 bases between the two ends. CDR3 length equals 12 residues. CDR3 sequence reads: CSAREGSHEQYF. CDR3 DNA sequence: TGCAGTGCTAGAGAGGGGTCCCACGAGCAGTACTTC.

A word on this clonotype: The junction differs from germline at one of its ends, possibly a read error. V gene TRBV27 combines with J gene TRBJ2-5; 10 nucleotides match TRBD2. The CDR3 extends over 14 amino acids. CDR1 and CDR2 from the germline V gene are MNHEY and SMNVEV (reference sequence). The CDR3 spells CAGSPLAGERALYF. The CDR3 nucleotides read TGTGCCGGCAGTCCCCTAGCGGGAGAGAGGGCATTGTACTTC.

This clonotype was seen at least ten times. V and J are TRBV6-1 and TRBJ2-2; TRBD1 might be the D (6 bases). V was cut by 2 bases and J by 5 bases, with 12 bases left in between. This CDR3 spans 15 amino acids. Germline CDR1 is MNHNS and CDR2 is SASEGT. The chain's CDR3 is CASSESQRGTGELFF. The CDR3, as DNA: TGTGCCAGCAGTGAAAGCCAAAGGGGGACCGGGGAGCTGTTTTTT.

This clonotype was found many times. The V gene is TRBV21-1, the J gene TRBJ2-2. TRBV21-1 corresponds to a pseudogene. CDR3 length: 13 amino acids. CDR3 loop: CASSKRVTGELFF. The CDR3 DNA sequence: TGTGCCAGCAGCAAACGTGTCACCGGGGAGCTGTTTTTT.

A few counts support this clonotype. This chain uses TRBV12-3 or TRBV12-4 with TRBJ2-2, with 8 bases that match TRBD2. V was pared by 7 bases and J by 4 bases, with 11 bases of the junction left unmatched. The CDR3 consists of 16 residues. This CDR3 is CASTLTGTRGTGELFF. The CDR3 nucleotides read TGTGCCAGCACCCTCACCGGGACTAGGGGCACCGGGGAGCTGTTTTTT.

This clonotype was detected only a few times. V usage is TRBV12-3 or TRBV12-4 and J usage is TRBJ2-3; TRBD2 is a possible D gene (6 bases). Trimming removed 3 bases from V and 4 bases from J, with 14 bases in between. This CDR3 is 15 amino acids long. The CDR3 protein is CASSLRRAGSDTQYF. As DNA, the CDR3 is TGTGCCAGCAGTTTGCGGCGAGCGGGTTCAGATACGCAGTATTTT.

The chain carries TRBV27 and TRBJ2-2; tentatively, D is TRBD1 (6 bases). V was clipped by 5 bases and J by 0 bases, with 25 bases between them. In germline, CDR1 is MNHEY, CDR2 SMNVEV (reference sequence). The CDR3 spans 20 residues. In nucleotides, the CDR3 is TGTGCCAGCAGTAGATTACAGGGTTCCAATGACCTCGCGAACACCGGGGAGCTGTTTTTT. This encodes CASSRLQGSNDLANTGELFF.

This clonotype appeared many times. The rearrangement joins TRBV10-3 to TRBJ2-5; TRBD2 is a possible D gene (6 bases). Germline CDR1 reads ENHRY; CDR2 reads SYGVKD. CDR3 length: 13 residues. V shed 9 bases and J shed 3 bases, with 14 bases lying between them. CDR3 loop: CAIQAWGEETQYF. The CDR3 nucleotides read TGTGCCATACAAGCCTGGGGGGAAGAGACCCAGTACTTC.

This chain uses TRBV5-1 with TRBJ1-1; 8 bases map to TRBD1. Germline V gives CDR1 SGHRS, CDR2 YFSETQ. This CDR3 has 13 amino acids. V dropped 7 bases and J dropped 4; count of bases not matched to a gene: 6. For the CDR3, the DNA is TGCGCCAGCGACCCAGGGGGCGGCACTGAAGCTTTCTTT. It translates to CASDPGGGTEAFF.